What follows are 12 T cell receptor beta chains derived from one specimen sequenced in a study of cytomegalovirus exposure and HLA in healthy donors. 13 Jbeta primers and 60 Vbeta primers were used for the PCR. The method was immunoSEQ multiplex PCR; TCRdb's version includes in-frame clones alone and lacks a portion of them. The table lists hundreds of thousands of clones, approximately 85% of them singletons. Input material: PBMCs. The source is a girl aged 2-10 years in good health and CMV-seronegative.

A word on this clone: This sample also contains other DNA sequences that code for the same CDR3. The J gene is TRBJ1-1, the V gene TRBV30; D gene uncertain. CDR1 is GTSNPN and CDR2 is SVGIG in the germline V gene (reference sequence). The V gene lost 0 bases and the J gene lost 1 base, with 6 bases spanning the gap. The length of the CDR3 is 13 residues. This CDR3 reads CAWSVLENTEAFF. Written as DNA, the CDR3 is TGTGCCTGGAGTGTACTAGAGAACACTGAAGCTTTCTTT.

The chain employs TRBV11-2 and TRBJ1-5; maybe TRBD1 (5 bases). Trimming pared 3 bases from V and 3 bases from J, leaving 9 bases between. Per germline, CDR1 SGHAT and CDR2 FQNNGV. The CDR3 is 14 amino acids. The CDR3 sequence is CASSFSRDNQPQHF. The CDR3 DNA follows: TGTGCCAGCAGCTTTTCCAGGGACAATCAGCCCCAGCATTTT.

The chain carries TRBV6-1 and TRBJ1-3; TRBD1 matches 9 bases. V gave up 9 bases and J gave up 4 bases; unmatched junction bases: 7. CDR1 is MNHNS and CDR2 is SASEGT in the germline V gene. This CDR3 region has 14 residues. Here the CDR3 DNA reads TGTGCCAGTTTCCGGGACAGGGCGGGAAACACCATATATTTT. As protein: CASFRDRAGNTIYF.

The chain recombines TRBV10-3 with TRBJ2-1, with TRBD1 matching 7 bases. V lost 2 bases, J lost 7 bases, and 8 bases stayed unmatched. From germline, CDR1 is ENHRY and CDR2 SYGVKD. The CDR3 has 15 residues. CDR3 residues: CAISEPQQGKNEQFF. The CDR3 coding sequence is TGTGCCATCAGTGAGCCTCAACAGGGGAAGAATGAGCAGTTCTTC.

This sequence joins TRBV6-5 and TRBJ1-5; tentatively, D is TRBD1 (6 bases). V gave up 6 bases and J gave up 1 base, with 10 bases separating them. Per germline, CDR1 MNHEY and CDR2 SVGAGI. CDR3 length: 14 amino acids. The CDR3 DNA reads TGTGCCAGCAGCCCCAGGGGAAGCAATCAGCCCCAGCATTTT. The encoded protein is CASSPRGSNQPQHF.

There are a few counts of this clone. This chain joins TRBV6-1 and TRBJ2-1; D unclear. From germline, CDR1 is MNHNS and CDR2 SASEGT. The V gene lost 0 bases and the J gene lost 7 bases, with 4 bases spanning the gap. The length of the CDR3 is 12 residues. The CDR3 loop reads CASSEAGNEQFF. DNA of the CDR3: TGTGCCAGCAGTGAAGCCGGGAATGAGCAGTTCTTC.

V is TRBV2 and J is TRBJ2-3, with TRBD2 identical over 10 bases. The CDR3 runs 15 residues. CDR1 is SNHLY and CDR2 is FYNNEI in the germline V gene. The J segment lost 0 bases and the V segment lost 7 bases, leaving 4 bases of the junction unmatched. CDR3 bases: TGTGCCAGCACGCCTAGCGGGGGCAGCACAGATACGCAGTATTTT. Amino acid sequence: CASTPSGGSTDTQYF.

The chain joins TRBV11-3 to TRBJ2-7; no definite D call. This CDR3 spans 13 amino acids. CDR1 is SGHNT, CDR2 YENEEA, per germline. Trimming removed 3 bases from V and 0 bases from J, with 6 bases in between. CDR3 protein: CASSFAPSYEQYF. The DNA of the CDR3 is TGTGCCAGCAGCTTTGCGCCCTCCTACGAGCAGTACTTC.

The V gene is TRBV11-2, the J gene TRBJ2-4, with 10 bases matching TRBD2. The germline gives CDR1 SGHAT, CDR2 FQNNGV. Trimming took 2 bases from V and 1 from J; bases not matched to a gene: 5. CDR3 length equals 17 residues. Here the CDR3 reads CASSLLSGGAAKNIQYF. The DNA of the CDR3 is TGTGCCAGCAGCTTACTCAGCGGGGGGGCCGCCAAAAACATTCAGTACTTC.

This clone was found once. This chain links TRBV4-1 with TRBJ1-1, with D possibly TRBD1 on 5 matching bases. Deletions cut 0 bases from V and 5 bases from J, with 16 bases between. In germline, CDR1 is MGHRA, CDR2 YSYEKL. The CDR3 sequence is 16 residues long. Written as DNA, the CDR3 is TGCGCCAGCAGCCAAGAATCCCCGAGACAGCTAACTGAAGCTTTCTTT. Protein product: CASSQESPRQLTEAFF.

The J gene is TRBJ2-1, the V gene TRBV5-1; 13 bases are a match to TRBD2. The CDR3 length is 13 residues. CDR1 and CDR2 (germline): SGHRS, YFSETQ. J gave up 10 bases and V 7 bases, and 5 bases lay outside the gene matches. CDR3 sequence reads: CASAGLAGREQFF. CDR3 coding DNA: TGCGCCAGCGCGGGACTAGCGGGGCGGGAGCAGTTCTTC.

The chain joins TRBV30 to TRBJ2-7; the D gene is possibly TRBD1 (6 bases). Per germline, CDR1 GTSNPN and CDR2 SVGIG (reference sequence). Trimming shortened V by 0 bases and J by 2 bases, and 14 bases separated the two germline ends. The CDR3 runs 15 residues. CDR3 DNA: TGTGCCTGGAGTGTACTGACAGGAGGTACCTACGAGCAGTACTTC. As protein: CAWSVLTGGTYEQYF.